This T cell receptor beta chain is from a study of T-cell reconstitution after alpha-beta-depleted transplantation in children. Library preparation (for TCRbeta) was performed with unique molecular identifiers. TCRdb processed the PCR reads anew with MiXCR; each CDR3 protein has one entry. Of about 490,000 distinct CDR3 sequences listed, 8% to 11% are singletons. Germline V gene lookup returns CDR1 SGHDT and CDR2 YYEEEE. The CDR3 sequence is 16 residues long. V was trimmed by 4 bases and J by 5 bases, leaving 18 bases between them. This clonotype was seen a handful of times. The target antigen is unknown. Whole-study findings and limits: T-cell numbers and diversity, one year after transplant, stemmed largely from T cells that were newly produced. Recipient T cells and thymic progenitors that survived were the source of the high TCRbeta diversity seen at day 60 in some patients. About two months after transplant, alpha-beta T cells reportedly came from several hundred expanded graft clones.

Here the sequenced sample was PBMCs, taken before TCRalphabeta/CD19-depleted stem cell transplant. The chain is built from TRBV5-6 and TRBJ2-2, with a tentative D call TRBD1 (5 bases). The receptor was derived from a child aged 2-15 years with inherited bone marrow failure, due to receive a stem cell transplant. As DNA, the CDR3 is TGTGCCAGCAGCCTTGATTTCGGACACGGGACCGGGGAGCTGTTTTTT. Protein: CASSLDFGHGTGELFF.